The source of this T cell receptor (beta chain) is a study of regulatory T cells. Points from the study as a whole: In CD3G-deficient patients, conventional CD4+ T cells were enriched for hydrophobic CDR3 residues at positions 6 and 7.

The PCR used 52 TRBV and 13 TRBJ primers. Generated by immunoSEQ multiplex PCR, the TCRdb table keeps only in-frame clones and is missing some. The sample yields about 23,000 clones, nearly 90% seen once. CD4+ T cells were divided by sorting: CD25-high CD127-low Tregs, CD25-low CD127-high conventional cells. Looked up from germline, CDR1 is MNHNS and CDR2 is SASEGT. The CDR3 consists of 15 residues. V dropped 6 bases and J dropped 5; count of bases not matched to a gene: 10. By frequency in the sample, this clone is medium-sized. Its antigen remains unidentified. This receptor was identified in a child aged 5 to 17 with CD3G deficiency. The specimen was conventional CD4+ T cells sorted from blood. This sequence joins TRBV6-1 and TRBJ2-3; 8 bases are shared with TRBD1. The CDR3 spells CASRGTGRTGDTQYF. The CDR3 DNA reads TGTGCCAGCAGAGGGACAGGAAGAACGGGAGATACGCAGTATTTT.